This entry describes one T cell receptor (beta chain). Its antigen is not identified. The record originates from a study of long-term antiretroviral therapy in people with HIV. The V gene's germline CDR1 is SGHTA and CDR2 FQGNSA. Trimming pared 5 bases from V and 2 bases from J, leaving 15 bases between. The CDR3 has 15 amino acids. Study outcomes and limitations: Clones showing expansion before ART dominated the repertoire at all time points. Among HIV repertoires, CDR3 length ranges were narrower than those of controls.

immunoSEQ v3.0 was run at survey level. The assay was immunoSEQ multiplex PCR, and TCRdb's table has in-frame clones only and misses some. The repertoire has 15,000 to 20,000 clones, about three quarters of them found once; the top ten carry around 7.9%. Cryopreserved PBMC, at about 0.95-10 million per sample, were present before DNA extraction. Sequencing was performed on unsorted PBMCs, taken at the start of antiretroviral therapy, before treatment. The chain couples TRBV7-2 to TRBJ1-1; D unclear. The source is a woman aged 40-49 years with HIV. The CDR3: CASSPRLSINTEAFF. CDR3 DNA sequence: TGTGCCAGCAGCCCTCGACTATCGATTAACACTGAAGCTTTCTTT. The full variable domain, with the rest looked up from reference TRBV7-2 and TRBJ1-1, is GAGVSQSPSNKVTEKGKDVELRCDPISGHTALYWYRQSLGQGLEFLIYFQGNSAPDKSGLPSDRFSAERTGGSVSTLTIQRTQQEDSAVYLCASSPRLSINTEAFFGQGTRLTVV.